A few counts support the clone carrying this TCR beta chain. Per the authors' pipeline: Reference gene primer amplification gave nucleated cell count estimates. The repertoire was sequenced with immunoSEQ multiplex PCR; TCRdb's copy has only in-frame clones and lacks some. That table supplies the V and J calls and clone size; D and trimming were determined from the DNA. The table includes 65,000 to 95,000 clones, more than 70% detected once. The data belong to a study of blood T cell repertoires in COVID-19. Study at large: PBMCs, B-cell-depleted T cells, or T cells provided the cDNA or gDNA that made up the material.

Trimming cost V 4 bases and J 10 bases; bases outside gene matches: 4. The germline V gene encodes CDR1 MNHEY and CDR2 SVGAGI. This CDR3 is 13 amino acids long. The sample taken for sequencing was peripheral blood. The chain recombines TRBV6-5 with TRBJ1-6, with 7 bases identical to TRBD1. The source is a man between 65 and 80 years old with active or convalescent COVID-19. The CDR3 DNA is TGTGCCAGCAGTTTCAACAGGGGATCACCCCTCCACTTT. Translating gives CASSFNRGSPLHF.